The 11 T cell receptor beta chains listed next were all sequenced from one sample in a study of vaccination effects on CD4 cells after COVID-19. These receptors' antigens are unknown. Antigen-specific CD4+ T cells were expanded with viral peptide pools in the ViraFEST assay before sequencing. Culture proceeded for nine to ten days, and CD4+ T cells were then isolated. Prior SARS-CoV-2 infection was absent in the vaccine recipients, as shown by negative nucleocapsid antibodies. This table comes from immunoSEQ multiplex PCR, and its TCRdb copy is limited to in-frame clones, with some not included. Of about 28,000 clones listed, approximately 72% were seen once; the top ten hold 25% to 35%. Sequencing was performed on CD4+ T cells from PBMCs cultured with SARS-CoV-2 spike peptides, taken before COVID-19 vaccination. The source of these receptors is a human donor who received a COVID-19 vaccine.

The chain has TRBV7-9 and TRBJ2-7; D unclear. Trimming pared 0 bases from V and 1 base from J, leaving 4 bases between. The CDR3 is 13 residues long. The germline CDR1 and CDR2 sequences are SEHNR and FQNEAQ (reference sequence). The CDR3 reads CASSLAGSYEQYF. CDR3 sequence (DNA): TGTGCCAGCAGCTTAGCGGGGTCCTACGAGCAGTACTTC. Complete variable domain (other parts from reference TRBV7-9 and TRBJ2-7): DTGVSQNPRHKITKRGQNVTFRCDPISEHNRLYWYRQTLGQGPEFLTYFQNEAQLEKSRLLSDRFSAERPKGSFSTLEIQRTEQGDSAMYLCASSLAGSYEQYFGPGTRLTVT.

This chain uses TRBV18 with TRBJ2-2, with 9 bases identical to TRBD1. CDR3 length: 16 amino acids. The V gene's germline CDR1 is KGHSH and CDR2 LQKENI. V was pared by 5 bases and J by 6 bases, with 10 bases of the junction left unmatched. CDR3 in amino acids: CASSTVGTGWSGELFF. The CDR3, as DNA: TGTGCCAGCTCAACGGTCGGGACAGGGTGGTCCGGGGAGCTGTTTTTT.

This chain uses TRBV5-6 with TRBJ2-1; 11 bases line up with TRBD2. The CDR3 consists of 16 residues. The germline V gene has CDR1 SGHDT and CDR2 YYEEEE. V lost 1 base to trimming and J lost 8 bases; unmatched junction nucleotides: 8. In DNA, the CDR3 is TGTGCCAGCAGCTTGCAGTTGTCTAGCGGGAGGTATGAGCAGTTCTTC. Its protein product is CASSLQLSSGRYEQFF. Looking up the rest from reference TRBV5-6 and TRBJ2-1 gives the full variable domain: DAGVTQSPTHLIKTRGQQVTLRCSPKSGHDTVSWYQQALGQGPQFIFQYYEEEERQRGNFPDRFSGHQFPNYSSELNVNALLLGDSALYLCASSLQLSSGRYEQFFGPGTRLTVL.

The rearrangement links TRBV12-3 or TRBV12-4 to TRBJ1-2, with unresolved D. V shed 3 bases and J shed 3 bases, with 5 bases lying between them. This CDR3 region has 12 residues. CDR3 sequence reads: CASSLDYYGYTF. The CDR3 nucleotides read TGTGCCAGCAGTTTGGATTACTATGGCTACACCTTC.

The gene calls are TRBV4-1 and TRBJ1-1; no reliable D call. Trimming shortened V by 0 bases and J by 3 bases, and 17 bases separated the two germline ends. CDR1 and CDR2 from the germline V gene are MGHRA and YSYEKL. This CDR3 contains 17 residues. The chain's CDR3 is CASSQEGWEARDTEAFF. The CDR3 nucleotides are TGCGCCAGCAGCCAAGAGGGTTGGGAGGCGAGGGACACTGAAGCTTTCTTT.

CDR3 sequence reads: CASSQALAGGPGSEQYF. CDR3 DNA sequence: TGTGCCAGCAGCCAGGCACTAGCGGGAGGGCCCGGGAGCGAGCAGTACTTC. The V gene is TRBV7-2, the J gene TRBJ2-7, with 13 bases matching TRBD2. V lost 5 bases to trimming and J lost 6 bases; unmatched junction nucleotides: 13. Germline V gives CDR1 SGHTA, CDR2 FQGNSA. This CDR3 comprises 17 residues.

V and J are TRBV2 and TRBJ2-1; 7 positions agree with TRBD2. V was clipped by 8 bases and J by 0 bases; unmatched bases: 7. This CDR3 has 15 amino acids. The germline V gene encodes CDR1 SNHLY and CDR2 FYNNEI. The CDR3 loop reads CASAREGISYNEQFF. DNA for the CDR3: TGTGCCAGCGCCAGGGAGGGAATCTCCTACAATGAGCAGTTCTTC.

The V and J genes are TRBV7-2 and TRBJ2-3, with no clear D. V lost 2 bases, J lost 0 bases, and 3 bases lay in between. The CDR3 loop spans 13 amino acids. In germline, CDR1 is SGHTA, CDR2 FQGNSA. DNA of the CDR3: TGTGCCAGCAGCTTACAGAGCACAGATACGCAGTATTTT. Protein: CASSLQSTDTQYF.

V usage is TRBV6-2 or TRBV6-3 and J usage is TRBJ1-1; unclear D gene. Trimming stripped 3 bases from V and 2 bases from J, with 13 bases between. The CDR3 is made up of 15 amino acids. Germline V lookup: CDR1 MNHEY, CDR2 SVGEGT. The CDR3 spells CASSYYGILNTEAFF. The CDR3 DNA reads TGTGCCAGCAGTTATTATGGAATACTTAACACTGAAGCTTTCTTT.

This clone was observed a single time. V is TRBV3-1 (or the pseudogene TRBV3-2) and J is TRBJ2-2, with 8 bases that match TRBD2. In germline, CDR1 is LGHDT, CDR2 YNNKEL (reference sequence). V trimming: 1 base; J trimming: 5 bases; junction bases outside the gene matches: 3. The CDR3 length is 15 residues. CDR3 bases: TGTGCCAGCAGCCAAGGTAGCGGGGTTACCGGGGAGCTGTTTTTT. Protein product: CASSQGSGVTGELFF.

This clone was seen more than once but under ten times. This chain joins TRBV19 and TRBJ2-2, with D possibly TRBD1 on 6 matching bases. The germline gives CDR1 LNHDA, CDR2 SQIVND (reference sequence). The CDR3 consists of 14 residues. V gave up 8 bases and J gave up 5 bases, with 15 bases separating them. The CDR3, as DNA: TGTGCCAGTTCAACTCAGGGGTGGACCGGGGAGCTGTTTTTT. Translated: CASSTQGWTGELFF.